The sequence of this TCR beta chain was determined in a study of response to subunit inactivated influenza vaccine. V was clipped by 3 bases and J by 3 bases, with 12 bases between them. This CDR3 spans 14 amino acids. From the RT-PCR reads, TCRdb called clonotypes with MiXCR, one entry per CDR3 protein. Of approximately 530,000 distinct CDR3 sequences listed, 10% to 15% are singletons. This clonotype occurred a few times. The clonotype originates from a man aged 50-59 years who received an inactivated influenza vaccine. This chain joins TRBV12-3 or TRBV12-4 and TRBJ2-7, with D possibly being TRBD2 (6 bases). The sequences come from PBMCs from blood, collected 35 to 45 days after vaccination. This chain's CDR3 is CASSLGLALYEQYF. CDR3 nucleotide sequence: TGTGCCAGCAGTTTGGGACTGGCCCTCTACGAGCAGTACTTC.